This TCR beta chain comes out of a study of blood T cells in healthy people across ages (dated by TCRdb to between 2014 and 2017). About the study as a whole: In model experiments, template switching captured about one uniquely barcoded TCR beta cDNA molecule for every two T cells. Using the same blood draw, the study looked at two additional independent replicas of 1 million unique cDNA reads for two donors, one aged 18 to 29 and the other aged 80 or older. Using deep sequencing normalized with unique cDNA molecular identifiers, the study measured how TCR beta repertoire diversity changes with age. The donors were divided into four age groups: young (average around 15 years), middle-aged (approximately 39), aged (roughly 66) and long-lived (about 80).

Here is what the overall study found, with its caveats: Since profiling was done on bulk unsorted PBMCs, naive and antigen-experienced compartments could not be conclusively compared. Because donor CMV infection status was unknown, age-related changes in expanded clonotypes were potentially confounded. The long-lived group showed more naive CD4+ T cells, fewer expanded clones and increased TCR diversity than the aged group, suggesting age selection. Estimates of total diversity from one million sequenced T cells were regarded as lower bounds and underestimates. As age increased, observed TCR beta diversity per million T cells dropped in a roughly linear way, and a significant reduction was already evident by age 40. The percentage of naive T cells measured by flow cytometry correlated strongly with observed TCR beta diversity.

Systemically healthy Caucasian individuals from Russia, 39 in total and aged roughly 6 to 100 years, were included as donors. Each donor gave roughly 9 milliliters of peripheral blood, drawn into EDTA-treated Vacutainer tubes. Ficoll-Paque density-gradient centrifugation was used to isolate PBMCs, with at least 6 million per sample. Trizol reagent was used to extract total RNA from the PBMCs, yielding at least 5.5 micrograms per sample. For every donor, flow cytometry on a PBMC aliquot measured the percentage of naive CD45RAhigh/CD27high T cells. Counted from cysteine to phenylalanine, this CDR3 has 14 amino acids. Only CDR3 DNA is held: 42 bases, read in frame from base 1. The germline V gene yields LGHNA for CDR1 and YSLEER for CDR2. Trimming takes 3 bases from V and 6 bases from J, and the germline ends sit 13 bases apart. A remark on this clonotype: Its antigen is unknown. No base quality information exists; no much larger clone differs at one position.

The library was produced with 5' RACE. TCRdb shows the sequencer as Illumina HiSeq 2500. A second PCR of about 7 to 12 cycles was performed with a sample-barcoded 5' primer and a J-beta primer mix. A unique molecular identifier was introduced onto each TCR beta cDNA molecule by a template-switch 5' adaptor carrying 12 random nucleotides. Each sample yielded at least 2.5 million CDR3-containing paired-end reads. First-strand cDNA was synthesized from all RNA with the Mint cDNA synthesis kit, primed by a TRBC-specific oligonucleotide. Following uracil-DNA glycosylase treatment, a first 18-cycle PCR with universal primers M1SS and BC2_uni_R was performed on all cDNA. Per the original workflow: Normalization of each sample was performed by random selection of 1 million high-quality reads, each carrying a distinct molecular identifier. Reads sharing molecular identifiers were discarded rather than binned into consensus sequences. MiTCR, with a Q25 quality threshold and the strictest error-elimination algorithm, was used for CDR3 identification, clonotype clustering and error correction. A nonparametric unseen species model with Euler transformation was used to estimate lower-bound total TCR beta diversity. TCRdb passed the public sequencing reads through fastp at Q25 and MiXCR, retaining productive beta sequences. Rows are combined by CDR3 protein, so each entry shows the most common genes and DNA. The V and J calls, along with clone size, are taken from TCRdb and not from the paper's own processing. This sample lists about 800,000 distinct CDR3 sequences; 25% were detected once. The ten largest clones add up to approximately 4% of the sample.

The same specimen was also included in a second study, on T cells of mothers and their children. As the second study states: Donors were nine systemically healthy Caucasian individuals: three mothers and their six children. cDNA synthesis used all of the extracted RNA, with roughly 1.5 ug of RNA in each 15 ul reaction. In the second PCR, sample barcodes and 2-4 random nucleotides were introduced via the M1S primer. Over 9.5 million TCR beta CDR3 reads were obtained for each mother, and some 3 million reads were obtained for each child. Thymic selection similarly shapes TCR recombination output in related and unrelated pairs, with minor effect from inherited differences. Normalized repertoire overlap was always slightly but never significantly higher in related than unrelated mother-child pairs. Persistent microchimeric T cell clones were not detected, at a sensitivity of roughly 100 clones per million clonotypes. In the study, deep NGS was used to compare the TCR beta repertoires of mothers and children, and features distinguishing related mother-child pairs from unrelated individuals were sought. The mean age was around 42 +/- 4 years for the mothers and around 11 +/- 4 years for the children. After adapter ligation was performed with NEBNext reagents, the libraries were sequenced on an Illumina HiSeq 2000 with 100+100 nt paired-end reads. To avoid cross-contamination, the mother libraries and the child libraries were prepared a month apart and sequenced in separate runs. Between roughly 450,000 and 2,200,000 distinct TCR beta clonotypes were identified per donor. Naive TCR beta clonotypes were estimated from low-frequency clonotypes matched to each donor's FACS-determined naive share, without sorting.

The sequence is built from TRBV4-3 and TRBJ2-3; a tentative D match to TRBD1 spans 7 bases. The receptor was isolated from a boy aged 5 to 17 in good health. Sequencing was performed on blood. The DNA sequence follows: TGCGCCAGCAGCCAGTGGAGGGGGCGGGATACGCAGTATTTT. Translated, it gives CASSQWRGRDTQYF.